This T cell receptor beta chain was profiled in a study of cytotoxic CD8 clonotypes in ibrutinib-treated CLL (dated by TCRdb to 2020 to 2022). About the investigation overall: The cohort included more than 14 treatment-naive and approximately twelve relapsed/refractory patients; roughly 17 were IGHV unmutated. Of the roughly 90 participants in the trial, roughly 26 had longitudinal samples available. Partial responses were observed in about 24 patients and complete responses in 2; after a median follow-up of 68 months, remission was maintained in 15 or so patients and progression was observed in some twelve. On average, each sample had roughly 260,000 productive templates and approximately 85,000 productive rearrangements. Response samples were obtained after a median of around 11 months of treatment, with a range of roughly 6 to 40 months. Patients were still on ibrutinib when every remission and progressive disease sample was collected. Cryopreserved peripheral blood mononuclear cells were collected before treatment, at response, and at either disease progression or sustained remission. General conclusions and limits of the study: Sampling times were not matched between sustained-remission and progressing patients, and lymph node repertoires were not studied. Public clonotypes were rare and either shrank or stayed stable during treatment, and the rise in clonality at ibrutinib response reflected expansion of private clonotypes. Baseline clonality was found to be higher than that of age-matched healthy donors and was strongly correlated with circulating CD8+ T-cell counts. At ibrutinib response clonality went up, during sustained remission it held steady, and at progression it dropped back toward baseline.

About this clone itself: Its binding antigen is unknown. Base qualities are not at hand, and no much larger clone is one base apart.

The goal of deep resolution MiSeq sequencing was a depth between 1 in 1 million and 1 in 200,000 T cells, and coverage averaged 10x per clonotype. The immunoSEQ hsTCRB Kit was used to generate TCR beta libraries. The original pipeline was this. The data were analyzed with ImmunoSEQ Analyzer and ImmunoSEQ Data Assistant, and V, D and J gene assignments followed IMGT definitions. Clonality, with values ranging from 0 to 1, was calculated as one minus the normalized Shannon entropy of productive rearrangement frequencies. Public clonotype analysis was restricted to overrepresented clonotypes comprising at least 0.05% of each patient's repertoire. More than ten age-matched healthy donor repertoires from immuneACCESS were used as controls for clonality. This immuneACCESS table, as held by TCRdb, lists in-frame sequences with V and J called but not all clones. Of the missing ones, under half trace to an unresolved V gene in checked studies; the others have no known cause. That table is the source of V, J and clone size, and D and trimming were worked out from the DNA. Across this sample there are 75,000 to 90,000 clones, with around four fifths seen only once. Together, the top ten hold less than 40% of the sample.

The CDR3 covers 15 residues, taking in both the cysteine and the phenylalanine. Here the CDR3 DNA is all that survives: 45 bases in frame from base 1. CDR1 and CDR2 are drawn from the germline V gene: SGHDT, YYEEEE. Unmatched junction bases come to 7, with V trimmed by 4 bases and J by 2 bases. The time point label of this sample denotes: roughly 2 years on ibrutinib. For TCR beta library preparation, about 2 micrograms of genomic DNA was extracted from cryopreserved PBMCs. Longitudinal blood samples from CLL patients on ibrutinib monotherapy were analyzed using high-throughput TCR beta sequencing. Patients were enrolled in a phase 2 open-label single-center ibrutinib monotherapy trial.

This chain is built from TRBV5-6 and TRBJ2-5; TRBD1 matches 8 bases in the middle. The receptor was isolated from a human donor with chronic lymphocytic leukemia. Sequenced material: PBMCs, taken after 24 months of ibrutinib treatment. The DNA is TGTGCCAGCAGCCTCGCGGGGACAGGACAAGAGACCCAGTACTTC. It translates as CASSLAGTGQETQYF.